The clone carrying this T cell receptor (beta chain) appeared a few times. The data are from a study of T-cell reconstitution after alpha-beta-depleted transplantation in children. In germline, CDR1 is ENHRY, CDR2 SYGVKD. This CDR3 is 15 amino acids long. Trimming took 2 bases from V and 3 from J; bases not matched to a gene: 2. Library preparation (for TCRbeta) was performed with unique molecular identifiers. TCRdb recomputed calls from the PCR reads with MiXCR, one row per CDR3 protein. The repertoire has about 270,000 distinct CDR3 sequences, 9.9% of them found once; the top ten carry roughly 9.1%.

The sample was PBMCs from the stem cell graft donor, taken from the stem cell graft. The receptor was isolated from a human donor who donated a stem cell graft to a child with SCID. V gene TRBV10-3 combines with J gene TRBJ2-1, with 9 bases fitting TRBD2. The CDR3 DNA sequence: TGTGCCATCAGTGAGGCGGGGGGGCACTACAATGAGCAGTTCTTC. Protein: CAISEAGGHYNEQFF.